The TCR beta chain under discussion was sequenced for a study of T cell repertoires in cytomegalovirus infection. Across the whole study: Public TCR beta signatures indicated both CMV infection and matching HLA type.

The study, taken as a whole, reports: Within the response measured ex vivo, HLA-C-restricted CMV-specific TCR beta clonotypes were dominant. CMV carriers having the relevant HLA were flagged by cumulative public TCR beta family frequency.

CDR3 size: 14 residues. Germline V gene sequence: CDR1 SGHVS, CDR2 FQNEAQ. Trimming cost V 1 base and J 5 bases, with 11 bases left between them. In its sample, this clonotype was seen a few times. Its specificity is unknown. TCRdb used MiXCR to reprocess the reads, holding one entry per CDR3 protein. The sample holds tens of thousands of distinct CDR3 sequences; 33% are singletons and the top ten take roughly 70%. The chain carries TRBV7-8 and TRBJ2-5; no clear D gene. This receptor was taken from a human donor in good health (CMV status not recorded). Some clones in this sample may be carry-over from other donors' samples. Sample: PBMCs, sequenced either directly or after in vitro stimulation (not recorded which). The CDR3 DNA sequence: TGTGCCAGCAGCTTAGTGTCGGGCTCGGAGACCCAGTACTTC. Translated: CASSLVSGSETQYF.